This TCR beta chain was captured in a study of blood T cell repertoires in COVID-19. Allocation to cohorts depended on clinical history reported by the participants. Recovered status applied to Cohort 3 donors who had two consecutive negative PCRs. It also applied to those with clearance or with symptom resolution. This clone is a singleton in its sample. V shed 5 bases, J shed 2 bases, and the junction held 13 bases outside the gene matches. This CDR3 region has 19 residues. CDR1 and CDR2 (germline): KGHSH, LQKENI. Measured with immunoSEQ multiplex PCR; TCRdb has only the in-frame clones, and not every one. The sample consists of roughly 150,000 clones, 80% to 90% of them appearing once.

The clonotype originates from a man over 45 who had recovered from COVID-19. Sequences were obtained from PBMCs or T cells enriched from blood (not recorded which). The chain joins TRBV18 to TRBJ2-3, with 13 bases lining up with TRBD2. In DNA, the CDR3 is TGTGCCAGCTCAAGACTAGCGGGGGGCCGCCGCGACCCCACAGATACGCAGTATTTT. It yields the protein CASSRLAGGRRDPTDTQYF.